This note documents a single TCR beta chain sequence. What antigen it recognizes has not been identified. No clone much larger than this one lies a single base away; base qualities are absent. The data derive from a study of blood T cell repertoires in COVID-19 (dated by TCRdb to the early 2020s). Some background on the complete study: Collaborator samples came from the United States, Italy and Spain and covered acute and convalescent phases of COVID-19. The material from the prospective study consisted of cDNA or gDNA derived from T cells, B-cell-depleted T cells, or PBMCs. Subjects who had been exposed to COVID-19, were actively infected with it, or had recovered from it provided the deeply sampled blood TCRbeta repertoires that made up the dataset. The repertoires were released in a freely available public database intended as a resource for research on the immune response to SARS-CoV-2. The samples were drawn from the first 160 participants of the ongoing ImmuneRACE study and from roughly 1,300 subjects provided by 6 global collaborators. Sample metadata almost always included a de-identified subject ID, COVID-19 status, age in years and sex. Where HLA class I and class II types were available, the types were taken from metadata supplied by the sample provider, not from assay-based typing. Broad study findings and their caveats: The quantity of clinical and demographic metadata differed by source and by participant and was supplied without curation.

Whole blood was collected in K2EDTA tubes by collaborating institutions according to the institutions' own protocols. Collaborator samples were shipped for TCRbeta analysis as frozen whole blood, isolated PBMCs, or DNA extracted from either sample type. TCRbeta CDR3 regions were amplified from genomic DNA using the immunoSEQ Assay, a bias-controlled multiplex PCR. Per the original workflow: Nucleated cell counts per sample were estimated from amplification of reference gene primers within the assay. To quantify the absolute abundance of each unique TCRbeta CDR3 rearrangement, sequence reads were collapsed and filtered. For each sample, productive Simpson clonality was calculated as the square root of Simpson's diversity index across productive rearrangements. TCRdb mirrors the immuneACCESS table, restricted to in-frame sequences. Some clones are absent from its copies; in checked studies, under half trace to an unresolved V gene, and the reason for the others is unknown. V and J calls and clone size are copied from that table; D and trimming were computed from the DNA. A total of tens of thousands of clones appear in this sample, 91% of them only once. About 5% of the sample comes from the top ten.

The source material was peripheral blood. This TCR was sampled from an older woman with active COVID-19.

The CDR3 protein is CASNEYSNQPQHF. The nucleotide sequence is given as TGTGCCAGCAACGAGTATAGCAATCAGCCCCAGCATTTT. The chain is made from TRBV12-3 or TRBV12-4 and TRBJ1-5; confidence is insufficient to name the D gene. V is cut by 7 bases and J by 0 bases, and the space between the germline ends is 7 bases. From the cysteine up to the phenylalanine, the CDR3 has a length of 13 residues. The entry retains the CDR3 DNA only, 39 bases that are in frame from base 1.